This entry features one TCR beta chain sequence. The data originate from a study of blood T cell repertoires in COVID-19. Study at large: Sites across the United States, Italy and Spain contributed samples from acute and convalescent COVID-19.

In the authors' methods: Amplification from reference gene primers served as the basis for estimated nucleated cell counts. Only in-frame clones appear in the TCRdb table, and some are missing; sequencing was by immunoSEQ multiplex PCR. V, J and clone size reflect that table, while D and trimming were determined from the DNA. The table includes about 68,000 clones, more than 70% detected once. The length of the CDR3 is 13 residues. V was shortened by 3 bases and J by 8 bases, with 13 bases between the two germline ends. The sample taken for sequencing was peripheral blood. The rearrangement joins TRBV12-3 or TRBV12-4 to TRBJ1-2; D not certain. The receptor was isolated from a man in his fifties or sixties with active COVID-19. CDR3 in DNA: TGTGCCAGCAGTTTCTCTCTCAAGAGGGGCTACACCTTC. Translation gives CASSFSLKRGYTF.